Listed here are 27 T cell receptor beta chains from one sample, sequenced in a study of T cells in Graves' hyperthyroidism and ophthalmopathy. The CDR3 regions of TCR beta were amplified from RNA transcripts. When the TCR CDR3 underwent first-round RT-PCR, the HTBI primer set was used. TCRdb ran MiXCR on the multiplex PCR reads and lists one entry per CDR3 protein. The top ten clones hold about an eighth of a sample with around 240,000 distinct CDR3 sequences, 13% to 15% of them seen once. The sample was blood. These receptors were collected from a woman aged 40 to 55 with Graves' hyperthyroidism that later progressed to Graves' ophthalmopathy.

This clonotype was found a few times. The chain couples TRBV2 to TRBJ1-1; 7 positions match TRBD1. The CDR3 has 14 amino acids. Germline assignment: CDR1 SNHLY and CDR2 FYNNEI. V lost 4 bases, J lost 4 bases, and 6 bases stayed unmatched. CDR3 coding DNA: TGTGCCAGCAGTGCAGGGGGTAGGGGCACTGAAGCTTTCTTT. Encoded protein: CASSAGGRGTEAFF.

This clonotype was counted at least ten times. The chain carries TRBV7-8 and TRBJ2-7; D possibly matches TRBD1 or TRBD2 (5 bases each). Trimming removed 0 bases at V and 3 bases at J, with 12 bases between. This CDR3 is 15 amino acids long. Looked up from germline, CDR1 is SGHVS and CDR2 is FQNEAQ. The CDR3 protein is CASSLAAGTFYEQYF. CDR3 bases: TGTGCCAGCAGCTTAGCCGCCGGGACCTTCTACGAGCAGTACTTC.

This clonotype was picked up many times. The chain links TRBV27 to TRBJ2-6, with D tentatively TRBD1 (6 bases). Trimming took 5 bases from V and 0 from J, leaving 17 bases between them. CDR3 size: 18 residues. Germline V gene data show CDR1 as MNHEY and CDR2 as SMNVEV (reference sequence). CDR3 region: CASSPSGVDLSGANVLTF. In nucleotides, the CDR3 is TGTGCCAGCAGTCCCTCAGGGGTGGACCTCTCTGGGGCCAACGTCCTGACTTTC.

This clonotype appeared many times. Here the CDR3 DNA reads TGTGCCAGTGCCCCAGATACGCAGTATTTT. Its translation: CASAPDTQYF. The V and J genes are TRBV2 and TRBJ2-3; no clear D gene. Germline V gives CDR1 SNHLY, CDR2 FYNNEI. The CDR3 sequence is 10 residues long. Trimming took off 9 bases at V and 4 bases at J, with 5 bases between the two ends.

In its sample, this clonotype was seen many times. This rearrangement joins TRBV7-2 to TRBJ2-7, with 9 bases aligning to TRBD1. CDR1 and CDR2 (germline): SGHTA, FQGNSA. V was pared by 3 bases and J by 6 bases, with 9 bases of the junction left unmatched. The CDR3 is 15 amino acids. The CDR3 sequence is CASSFTGQGVFEQYF. In DNA form, the CDR3 reads TGTGCCAGCAGCTTTACGGGACAGGGAGTCTTCGAGCAGTACTTC.

This clonotype showed up many times. This chain connects TRBV7-9 to TRBJ2-5, with a possible D match to TRBD1 (5 bases). The CDR3 totals 15 residues. From germline, CDR1 is SEHNR and CDR2 FQNEAQ (reference sequence). V lost 5 bases and J 2 bases, leaving 15 bases between the germline ends. The CDR3 is CASSDSLMRQETQYF. DNA of the CDR3: TGTGCCAGCAGCGACAGCCTCATGAGACAAGAGACCCAGTACTTC.

This clonotype was seen a few times. This chain connects TRBV18 to TRBJ2-7; D remains ambiguous. The germline CDR1 and CDR2 sequences are KGHSH and LQKENI. The V end lost 3 bases, the J end lost 0 bases, and 15 bases lay between the germline ends. The CDR3 runs 16 residues. Written as DNA, the CDR3 is TGTGCCAGCTCACCCCGGACCCCCGATAGCTCCTACGAGCAGTACTTC. Amino acids: CASSPRTPDSSYEQYF.

This clonotype appeared a few times. The chain combines TRBV6-1 with TRBJ2-7, with D perhaps being TRBD1 or TRBD2 (5 bases each). Trimming pared 7 bases from V and 1 base from J, leaving 32 bases between. Germline V CDR1 and CDR2: MNHNS, SASEGT. The CDR3 contains 20 residues. CDR3 nucleotides: TGTGCCAGCACCAGGGACCGGCTTTTGGTTTTTTCTGTCCTATCCTACGAGCAGTACTTC. It is translated as CASTRDRLLVFSVLSYEQYF.

This clonotype showed up many times. The genes are TRBV5-8 and TRBJ2-6, with 9 positions matching TRBD1. The ends lost 0 bases at V and 3 bases at J; junction bases unmatched: 4. CDR1 and CDR2 (germline): SGHTS, YDEGEE. The CDR3 runs 17 residues. This CDR3 is CASSLGTGAGGANVLTF. Written as DNA, the CDR3 is TGTGCCAGCAGCTTGGGGACAGGGGCAGGTGGGGCCAACGTCCTGACTTTC.

As for this clonotype: This may arise from a read error, as a much more abundant clone is one base away. V gene TRBV19 combines with J gene TRBJ1-5, with D unresolved. Germline lookup yields CDR1 LNHDA and CDR2 SQIVND (reference sequence). V gave up 6 bases and J gave up 3 bases, with 9 bases separating them. This CDR3 has 13 amino acids. The CDR3 loop reads CASSRRLNQPQHF. DNA of the CDR3: TGTGCCAGTAGCAGGCGACTCAATCAGCCCCAGCATTTT.

As to this clonotype: A much bigger clone sits one base away, suggesting this may be a read error. The rearrangement joins TRBV30 to TRBJ2-1; D is uncertain. Germline assignment: CDR1 GTSNPN and CDR2 SVGIG (reference sequence). This CDR3 contains 16 residues. The CDR3 bases are TGTGCCCGGAGTCCCGGGTTTAACGGCATTACGAGAGAGCAGTTCTTC. It yields the protein CARSPGFNGITREQFF. Full variable domain (remainder filled in from reference TRBV30 and TRBJ2-1): SQTIHQWPATLVQPVGSPLSLECTVEGTSNPNLYWYRQAAGRGLQLLFYSVGIGQISSEVPQNLSASRPQDRQFILSSKKLLLSDSGFYLCARSPGFNGITREQFFGPGTRLTVL.

This clonotype was picked up many times. This rearrangement joins TRBV20-1 to TRBJ2-1; 12 positions agree with TRBD2. The CDR3 contains 18 residues. V lost 5 bases to trimming and J lost 4 bases; unmatched junction nucleotides: 15. CDR1 DFQATT and CDR2 SNEGSKA come from the germline V gene (reference sequence). The DNA of the CDR3 is TGCAGTGCTCCCTGGACTAGCGGGAATCGGATCCTATACAATGAGCAGTTCTTC. Translation: CSAPWTSGNRILYNEQFF.

This clonotype showed up many times. The chain links TRBV11-2 to TRBJ1-5; possible D gene TRBD1, 5 bases. The CDR3 length is 13 residues. With 8 bases removed from V and 3 bases from J, the gap between germline ends came to 11 bases. Per germline, CDR1 SGHAT and CDR2 FQNNGV. The CDR3 region is CASRDSTNQPQHF. CDR3 in DNA: TGTGCCAGCCGAGACAGTACCAATCAGCCCCAGCATTTT.

This clonotype has ten or more counts. The CDR3 protein is CASSQDLGPGSYEQYF. CDR3 DNA: TGTGCCAGCAGCCAAGATTTAGGCCCAGGCAGCTACGAGCAGTACTTC. This chain uses TRBV3-1 with TRBJ2-7; D call uncertain. CDR1 LGHDT and CDR2 YNNKEL come from the germline V gene (reference sequence). V was pared by 0 bases and J by 3 bases, with 15 bases between. The CDR3 spans 16 residues.

This chain connects TRBV12-3 or TRBV12-4 to TRBJ2-7; TRBD1 aligns across 10 bases. Trimming removed 6 bases from V and 5 bases from J; junction bases left unmatched: 7. The length of the CDR3 is 14 residues. The CDR3 reads CASRLGQGLNEQYF. Written as DNA, the CDR3 is TGTGCCAGCAGGTTGGGACAGGGGCTGAACGAGCAGTACTTC.

A few counts support this clonotype. One base away lies a much larger clone, so this may be a sequencing read error. V gene TRBV20-1 combines with J gene TRBJ1-1; D is unresolved. Germline V gene sequence: CDR1 DFQATT, CDR2 SNEGSKA (reference sequence). There are 11 residues in the CDR3. The CDR3 DNA reads TGCAATGCTAGATCCCATTTAGGAGCTTTCTTT. Its translation is CNARSHLGAFF.

This clonotype was picked up a small number of times. The chain is built from TRBV20-1 and TRBJ2-2, with 9 bases that match TRBD2. The germline V gene has CDR1 DFQATT and CDR2 SNEGSKA (reference sequence). The CDR3 has 14 amino acids. The DNA of the CDR3 is TGCAGGGTTCAAGGCGGGAGGGGCACCGGGGAGCTGTTTTTT. Translating it yields CRVQGGRGTGELFF.

Ten or more counts support this clonotype. The V call is TRBV12-3 or TRBV12-4, the J call TRBJ2-3; 14 bases agree with TRBD2. The V segment lost 7 bases and the J segment 4 bases; nucleotides outside the gene matches: 7. The CDR3 covers 16 residues. The CDR3 spells CASTWGTSGSSDTQYF. The DNA of the CDR3 is TGTGCCAGCACCTGGGGGACTAGCGGGAGCTCAGATACGCAGTATTTT.

About this clonotype: A read error may explain this, as a much larger clone is one base away. This chain joins TRBV18 and TRBJ2-7, with TRBD2 matching over 13 bases. This CDR3 contains 19 residues. The V gene's germline CDR1 is KGHSH and CDR2 LQKENI. CDR3 DNA sequence: TGTGTCAGCTCACCAGACGATACTAGCGGGAGGGCCACGCTATTCGAGCAGTACTTC. It specifies CVSSPDDTSGRATLFEQYF. The full variable domain, rest sourced from reference TRBV18 and TRBJ2-7, is NAGVMQNPRHLVRRRGQEARLRCSPMKGHSHVYWYRQLPEEGLKFMVYLQKENIIDESGMPKERFSAEFPKEGPSILRIQQVVRGDSAAYFCVSSPDDTSGRATLFEQYFGPGTRLTVT.

As for this clonotype: One end of the junction varies from germline; a read error may be responsible. The chain employs TRBV28 and TRBJ2-7; 10 bases line up with TRBD2. CDR1 and CDR2 from the germline V gene are MDHEN and SYDVKM. The CDR3 is 17 amino acids. CDR3 nucleotide sequence: TGTGCCATCAGTGAGTCACGGGGGTCTAGCGGGAGCCACGAGCAGTACTTC. Translation: CAISESRGSSGSHEQYF.

Points on this clonotype: One end of the junction is discordant with germline, which a read error may explain. The V and J genes are TRBV4-1 and TRBJ2-7; 11 nucleotides line up with TRBD2. The germline CDR1 and CDR2 sequences are MGHRA and YSYEKL. This CDR3 contains 16 residues. CDR3: CTSSPFPSGRTYEQYF. CDR3 in DNA: TGCACCAGCAGCCCCTTCCCTAGCGGGAGGACCTACGAGCAGTACTTC.

Notes on this clonotype: A clone one base away is much larger, so this may be a read error. CDR3 region: CSARWDRAGNEQLF. CDR3 coding DNA: TGCAGTGCTAGGTGGGACAGGGCTGGCAATGAGCAGCTCTTC. The chain links TRBV20-1 to TRBJ2-1; 9 bases align to TRBD1. CDR3 length: 14 amino acids. Germline V gene lookup returns CDR1 DFQATT and CDR2 SNEGSKA (reference sequence).

The gene calls are TRBV20-1 and TRBJ1-1; weak D call: TRBD1 (6 bases). Looked up from germline, CDR1 is DFQATT and CDR2 is SNEGSKA (reference sequence). The CDR3 is 13 amino acids. V lost 4 bases and J lost 1, with 10 bases in between. DNA for the CDR3: TGCAGTGCTACCTGGACAGCGAACACTGAAGCTTTCTTT. Its translation: CSATWTANTEAFF.

At least ten counts were recorded for this clonotype. The V gene is TRBV19, the J gene TRBJ2-7; TRBD1 might be the D (6 bases). Germline loops: CDR1 LNHDA, CDR2 SQIVND (reference sequence). The length of the CDR3 is 11 residues. CDR3 protein: CVPDRGYEQYF. CDR3 nucleotides: TGTGTCCCGGACAGAGGCTACGAGCAGTACTTC.

This clonotype was seen many times. This chain joins TRBV2 and TRBJ2-5; TRBD1 matches 11 bases. Germline CDR1 reads SNHLY; CDR2 reads FYNNEI. V lost 5 bases, J lost 5 bases, and 4 bases stayed unmatched. There are 14 residues in the CDR3. CDR3 sequence reads: CASSPRDRGETQYF. The CDR3 DNA reads as TGTGCCAGCAGTCCCCGGGACAGGGGGGAGACCCAGTACTTC.

Many counts were recorded for this clonotype. The rearrangement uses TRBV18 and TRBJ2-7, with TRBD2 identical over 10 bases. The germline V gene has CDR1 KGHSH and CDR2 LQKENI. This CDR3 has 15 residues. V lost 2 bases and J lost 7; bases outside the gene matches: 8. The CDR3, as DNA: TGTGCCAGCTCACCAACAGCGGGAGGGCCGGAAGAGCAGTACTTC. Its protein is CASSPTAGGPEEQYF. Full variable domain (missing parts from reference TRBV18 and TRBJ2-7): NAGVMQNPRHLVRRRGQEARLRCSPMKGHSHVYWYRQLPEEGLKFMVYLQKENIIDESGMPKERFSAEFPKEGPSILRIQQVVRGDSAAYFCASSPTAGGPEEQYFGPGTRLTVT.

At least ten counts were recorded for this clonotype. CDR3 DNA sequence: TGTGCCAGCAGCGGCCGGGACAGGGGCTACAATGAGCAGTTCTTC. This sequence encodes CASSGRDRGYNEQFF. This sequence joins TRBV9 and TRBJ2-1, with TRBD1 identical over 10 bases. CDR3 length equals 15 residues. The V gene's germline CDR1 is SGDLS and CDR2 YYNGEE. After removal of 3 bases from V and 3 bases from J, the junction contained 3 bases not matched to a gene.